The 10 T cell receptor beta chains below all came from one sample that was sequenced in a study of blood T cell repertoires in COVID-19. Clones were sequenced by immunoSEQ multiplex PCR, and TCRdb holds only the in-frame ones, with some missing. The table has some 120,000 clones, roughly nine tenths seen once. The sample taken for sequencing was peripheral blood. Receptor source: a human donor with active COVID-19. The donor label of this sample is uncertain.

The rearrangement joins TRBV7-9 to TRBJ1-2, with 8 bases identical to TRBD1. The CDR3 length is 12 residues. CDR1 is SEHNR and CDR2 is FQNEAQ in the germline V gene (reference sequence). V shed 5 bases, J shed 11 bases, and the junction held 7 bases outside the gene matches. This CDR3 is CASSRTDRGYTF. As DNA, the CDR3 is TGTGCCAGCAGCAGAACCGACAGGGGTTACACCTTC.

The chain carries TRBV6-5 and TRBJ1-2; D is perhaps TRBD1 (6 bases). This CDR3 spans 15 amino acids. Trimming removed 7 bases at V and 3 bases at J, with 18 bases between. Germline assignment: CDR1 MNHEY and CDR2 SVGAGI. The CDR3 sequence: CASTERWGGHYGYTF. DNA for the CDR3: TGTGCCAGCACCGAAAGATGGGGGGGGCACTATGGCTACACCTTC.

This rearrangement joins TRBV10-3 to TRBJ1-5; possibly TRBD1 for D (5 bases). The V gene's germline CDR1 is ENHRY and CDR2 SYGVKD. The CDR3 is made up of 13 amino acids. The V and J ends lost 10 bases and 5 bases respectively, with 15 bases between them. The CDR3 region is CASAQGPDQPQHF. For the CDR3, the DNA is TGTGCCAGCGCGCAGGGCCCCGATCAGCCCCAGCATTTT.

The chain uses TRBV27 and TRBJ2-1; D unclear. The V gene lost 4 bases and the J gene lost 4 bases, with 8 bases spanning the gap. The CDR3 length is 13 residues. Looked up from germline, CDR1 is MNHEY and CDR2 is SMNVEV (reference sequence). The CDR3, as DNA: TGTGCCAGCAGTTCCATCGGGTACAATGAGCAGTTCTTC. Translating gives CASSSIGYNEQFF.

This chain joins TRBV9 and TRBJ1-1; TRBD1 might be the D (6 bases). V was pared by 0 bases and J by 5 bases, with 11 bases between. The CDR3 is 14 amino acids. The germline V gene has CDR1 SGDLS and CDR2 YYNGEE. The CDR3 nucleotides read TGTGCCAGCAGCGTAGCACAGGGTGGGACTGAAGCTTTCTTT. This translates into CASSVAQGGTEAFF. Full variable domain (outside the CDR3, taken from reference TRBV9 and TRBJ1-1): DSGVTQTPKHLITATGQRVTLRCSPRSGDLSVYWYQQSLDQGLQFLIQYYNGEERAKGNILERFSAQQFPDLHSELNLSSLELGDSALYFCASSVAQGGTEAFFGQGTRLTVV.

This chain connects TRBV6-2 or TRBV6-3 to TRBJ2-7; maybe TRBD1 (6 bases). CDR1 MNHEY and CDR2 SVGEGT come from the germline V gene. Trimming took 7 bases from V and 7 from J, leaving 23 bases between them. The CDR3 sequence is 15 residues long. The CDR3 is CASTPMDRRSREQYF. The CDR3 DNA is TGTGCCAGCACCCCGATGGACAGACGGTCACGGGAGCAGTACTTC.

The chain couples TRBV7-6 to TRBJ2-3; 12 nucleotides match TRBD2. The V and J ends lost 4 bases and 7 bases, in that order; junction bases with no gene match: 9. The V gene's germline CDR1 is SGHVS and CDR2 FNYEAQ. The CDR3 has 16 residues. The CDR3 region has the DNA TGTGCCAGCAGCTCTACACATCTAGCGGGGGGGCATACGCAGTATTTT. This encodes CASSSTHLAGGHTQYF.

V is TRBV2 and J is TRBJ2-7; D call uncertain. CDR1 is SNHLY and CDR2 is FYNNEI in the germline V gene. This CDR3 spans 11 amino acids. Trimming left V 5 bases short and J 3 bases short, with 5 bases between. DNA of the CDR3: TGTGCCAGCAGTTCTAACTACGAGCAGTACTTC. Encoded protein: CASSSNYEQYF.

The V and J genes are TRBV7-9 and TRBJ2-7; D remains unclear. Trimming removed 3 bases at V and 3 bases at J, with 15 bases between. Germline V gives CDR1 SEHNR, CDR2 FQNEAQ (reference sequence). The CDR3 loop spans 15 amino acids. CDR3 bases: TGTGCCAGCAGCTTCTCGTCGCGGAGCGTCTACGAGCAGTACTTC. Its translation is CASSFSSRSVYEQYF. The whole variable domain, remainder taken from reference TRBV7-9 and TRBJ2-7, is DTGVSQNPRHKITKRGQNVTFRCDPISEHNRLYWYRQTLGQGPEFLTYFQNEAQLEKSRLLSDRFSAERPKGSFSTLEIQRTEQGDSAMYLCASSFSSRSVYEQYFGPGTRLTVT.

Here the CDR3 reads CASSLPDSQETQYF. CDR3 DNA sequence: TGTGCCAGCAGTTTACCTGACAGCCAAGAGACCCAGTACTTC. The chain has TRBV27 and TRBJ2-5; a weak D match, TRBD1 (5 bases). V was pared by 2 bases and J by 1 base, with 8 bases between. The CDR3 is 14 amino acids. Germline-derived CDR1 and CDR2 are MNHEY and SMNVEV (reference sequence).